Each of the 17 T cell receptor beta chains below was sequenced from the same sample in a study of CD8 T cells in ankylosing spondylitis. MiXCR, applied by TCRdb to the 5' RACE reads, yields one record per CDR3 protein. The table includes roughly 130,000 distinct CDR3 sequences, approximately 9.7% detected once. The sequencing input was blood, either unsorted or a sorted T cell fraction (not recorded which). The origin of the receptors is a male donor with ankylosing spondylitis or in good health (not recorded which).

The rearrangement joins TRBV18 to TRBJ2-7, with TRBD1 identical over 10 bases. This CDR3 region has 13 residues. Germline CDR1 and CDR2: KGHSH and LQKENI. Losses at the gene ends were 6 bases for V and 3 bases for J; bases not matched to a gene: 2. For the CDR3, the DNA is TGTGCCAGCTCGGGGGACAGGGGCTACGAGCAGTACTTC. It codes for CASSGDRGYEQYF.

Ten or more counts support this clonotype. The chain combines TRBV5-1 with TRBJ2-2; perhaps TRBD1 as D (8 bases). In germline, CDR1 is SGHRS, CDR2 YFSETQ. The CDR3 totals 16 residues. Trimming cost V 4 bases and J 3 bases, with 16 bases left between them. DNA for the CDR3: TGCGCCAGCAGCACCGGACAGGGAGGGTACACCGGGGAGCTGTTTTTT. Protein: CASSTGQGGYTGELFF.

This clonotype was picked up a small number of times. This chain uses TRBV12-3 or TRBV12-4 with TRBJ1-2; 8 positions agree with TRBD1. The CDR3 runs 13 residues. V shed 5 bases and J 8 bases; nucleotides not matched to a gene: 7. The CDR3, as DNA: TGTGCCAGCAGTAGACAGGGGAATATGGGCTACACCTTC. Residues: CASSRQGNMGYTF.

This clonotype has ten or more counts. The chain couples TRBV20-1 to TRBJ2-3; D is tentatively TRBD1 or TRBD2 (5 bases each). CDR1 is DFQATT and CDR2 is SNEGSKA in the germline V gene (reference sequence). V lost 0 bases and J 11 bases, leaving 15 bases between the germline ends. This CDR3 spans 13 amino acids. CDR3 sequence (DNA): TGCAGTGCTAGAGATGGGACCCGCCGGGAGCAGTATTTT. Its translation is CSARDGTRREQYF.

This clonotype was recorded at least ten times. This chain uses TRBV7-2 with TRBJ2-1, with D unclear. Trimming cost V 5 bases and J 5 bases, with 4 bases left between them. CDR1 is SGHTA and CDR2 is FQGNSA in the germline V gene. The CDR3 covers 11 residues. The CDR3 DNA reads TGTGCCAGCAGCGGGCACAATGAGCAGTTCTTC. It yields the protein CASSGHNEQFF.

This clonotype was found many times. V and J are TRBV15 and TRBJ1-4; no firm D call. CDR1 LNHNV and CDR2 YYDKDF come from the germline V gene (reference sequence). The CDR3 consists of 15 residues. The V end was cut by 1 base, the J end by 7 bases, with 13 bases between. CDR3 sequence (DNA): TGTGCCACCAGCAGAGGTGCAGCTATAGGTGAAAAACTGTTTTTT. Translated, it gives CATSRGAAIGEKLFF.

In its sample, this clonotype was seen many times. The chain employs TRBV15 and TRBJ2-1, with 9 bases matching TRBD1. There are 15 residues in the CDR3. V trimming: 5 bases; J trimming: 7 bases; junction bases outside the gene matches: 9. Germline V gene sequence: CDR1 LNHNV, CDR2 YYDKDF (reference sequence). CDR3 nucleotide sequence: TGTGCCACCAGCCTTAGGGGGGACAGGGAAAATGAGCAGTTCTTC. Its translation is CATSLRGDRENEQFF.

This clonotype has at least ten counts. The J gene is TRBJ1-2, the V gene TRBV7-2; D unclear. The CDR3 has 16 amino acids. CDR1 is SGHTA and CDR2 is FQGNSA in the germline V gene. Trimming took 0 bases from V and 5 from J, leaving 16 bases between them. The CDR3 DNA reads TGTGCCAGCAGCTTAGCGGGAGATGTCAGTACATATGGCTACACCTTC. Translated: CASSLAGDVSTYGYTF.

This chain joins TRBV5-6 and TRBJ2-5, with TRBD2 as a possible D gene (6 bases). Between the trimmed V and J ends, which lost 4 bases and 6 bases, there was a span of 13 bases. This CDR3 comprises 13 residues. CDR1 SGHDT and CDR2 YYEEEE come from the germline V gene. CDR3 loop: CASSTGLSKTQYF. For the CDR3, the DNA is TGTGCCAGCAGCACAGGACTAAGTAAGACCCAGTACTTC.

This clonotype appeared many times. The chain employs TRBV27 and TRBJ1-1; D not certain. This CDR3 region has 11 residues. V shed 3 bases and J shed 7 bases, with 6 bases lying between them. Germline CDR1 is MNHEY and CDR2 is SMNVEV (reference sequence). Here the CDR3 DNA reads TGTGCCAGCAGTTTGGGGAGTGAAGCTTTCTTT. As protein: CASSLGSEAFF.

The chain couples TRBV4-3 to TRBJ2-3; a weak D match, TRBD2 (6 bases). CDR1 is LGHNA and CDR2 is YSLEER in the germline V gene. The CDR3 runs to 17 residues. The V gene lost 2 bases and the J gene lost 4 bases, with 19 bases spanning the gap. The CDR3 DNA reads as TGCGCCAGCAGCCAAACCGGCTTTGGGGGGAGACCAGATACGCAGTATTTT. This sequence encodes CASSQTGFGGRPDTQYF.

This clonotype was found a few times. The gene calls are TRBV12-3 or TRBV12-4 and TRBJ2-5; 7 positions match TRBD2. The CDR3 totals 17 residues. The J segment lost 3 bases and the V segment lost 5 bases, leaving 15 bases of the junction unmatched. Here the CDR3 DNA reads TGTGCCAGCAGTCCCGGGGCGGGAGTTCGATATAAAGAGACCCAGTACTTC. Translating it yields CASSPGAGVRYKETQYF.

J is TRBJ1-1 and V is TRBV6-2 or TRBV6-3, with unresolved D. Germline CDR1 reads MNHEY; CDR2 reads SVGEGT. V was pared by 2 bases and J by 1 base, with 8 bases between. This CDR3 contains 14 residues. The CDR3 protein is CASSYDWENTEAFF. The DNA of the CDR3 is TGTGCCAGCAGTTACGATTGGGAGAACACTGAAGCTTTCTTT.

The table lists this clonotype with many counts. V is TRBV11-2 and J is TRBJ2-1; TRBD2 aligns across 9 bases. The CDR3 runs 14 residues. With V trimmed by 3 bases and J by 6 bases, 3 bases remained unmatched. The V gene's germline CDR1 is SGHAT and CDR2 FQNNGV. CDR3 in amino acids: CASSFGLAFNEQFF. CDR3 coding DNA: TGTGCCAGCAGCTTTGGACTAGCGTTCAATGAGCAGTTCTTC.

This clonotype was found many times. The rearrangement links TRBV20-1 to TRBJ1-5; D is unresolved. In germline, CDR1 is DFQATT, CDR2 SNEGSKA (reference sequence). The CDR3 totals 12 residues. V was clipped by 1 base and J by 4 bases, with 5 bases between them. CDR3 sequence: CSARVPNQPQHF. Written as DNA, the CDR3 is TGCAGTGCTAGAGTCCCGAATCAGCCCCAGCATTTT.

This clonotype was counted at least ten times. V usage is TRBV29-1 and J usage is TRBJ2-3, with TRBD1 matching over 7 bases. CDR1 and CDR2 (germline): SQVTM, ANQGSEA. The CDR3 contains 13 residues. V shed 6 bases, J shed 3 bases, and the junction held 6 bases outside the gene matches. CDR3 sequence: CSVRQGLTDTQYF. The CDR3 DNA is TGCAGCGTCCGACAGGGTTTAACAGATACGCAGTATTTT.

This clonotype was observed many times. V gene TRBV29-1 combines with J gene TRBJ2-7; TRBD2 agrees at 7 bases. The germline V gene has CDR1 SQVTM and CDR2 ANQGSEA. J was trimmed by 0 bases and V by 4 bases; bases with no gene match: 6. CDR3 length: 14 amino acids. Here the CDR3 reads CSVGPSGSSYEQYF. CDR3 coding DNA: TGCAGCGTTGGGCCTAGCGGTAGCTCCTACGAGCAGTACTTC.